The 15 T cell receptor beta chains below come from one sample, sequenced in a study of long-term antiretroviral therapy in people with HIV. With survey level as its setting, the immunoSEQ assay was v3.0. Sequencing used immunoSEQ multiplex PCR; TCRdb keeps in-frame clones, though not all of them. The table records around 19,000 clones, 75% to 95% of them present only once. Sequencing was performed on unsorted PBMCs, taken 4.4 years before starting antiretroviral therapy. Receptors were obtained from a woman aged 25 to 39 with HIV.

The chain joins TRBV6-1 to TRBJ2-5; D gene uncertain. From germline, CDR1 is MNHNS and CDR2 SASEGT. V lost 6 bases to trimming and J lost 1 base, with 12 bases between them. CDR3 size: 14 residues. The CDR3 DNA sequence: TGTGCCAGCAGCGCGTCGGCGGCCCAAGAGACCCAGTACTTC. It codes for CASSASAAQETQYF.

The chain employs TRBV25-1 and TRBJ2-5, with D tentatively TRBD2 (6 bases). The V gene's germline CDR1 is MGHDK and CDR2 SYGVNS. The V end was cut by 1 base, the J end by 5 bases, with 17 bases between. This CDR3 comprises 16 residues. The CDR3 DNA reads as TGTGCCAGCAGTGAATTTGGAGGGCGTATAGGGGAGACCCAGTACTTC. Translating it yields CASSEFGGRIGETQYF.

This clone was recorded only once. The chain links TRBV11-1 to TRBJ2-5; TRBD2 aligns across 8 bases. Germline loops: CDR1 SGHAT, CDR2 FQDESV (reference sequence). The V and J ends lost 5 bases and 5 bases, in that order; junction bases with no gene match: 13. CDR3 length equals 16 residues. The CDR3 loop reads CASSPGLGGGKETQYF. The CDR3 DNA reads TGTGCCAGCAGCCCAGGACTGGGCGGGGGGAAGGAGACCCAGTACTTC.

The chain is built from TRBV5-1 and TRBJ2-2; D gene unclear. Trimming pared 7 bases from V and 1 base from J, leaving 2 bases between. The germline V gene encodes CDR1 SGHRS and CDR2 YFSETQ. This CDR3 contains 11 residues. CDR3 coding DNA: TGCGCCAGCGAGAACACCGGGGAGCTGTTTTTT. It encodes CASENTGELFF.

The chain has TRBV5-1 and TRBJ2-3, with 7 bases fitting TRBD1. CDR1 is SGHRS and CDR2 is YFSETQ in the germline V gene. V shed 0 bases, J shed 8 bases, and the junction held 12 bases outside the gene matches. The length of the CDR3 is 16 residues. The CDR3 loop is CASSLGTGFGKGTQYF. For the CDR3, the DNA is TGCGCCAGCAGCTTGGGGACAGGCTTTGGGAAGGGTACGCAGTATTTT. Full variable domain (rest looked up from reference TRBV5-1 and TRBJ2-3): KAGVTQTPRYLIKTRGQQVTLSCSPISGHRSVSWYQQTPGQGLQFLFEYFSETQRNKGNFPGRFSGRQFSNSRSEMNVSTLELGDSALYLCASSLGTGFGKGTQYFGPGTRLTVL.

The gene calls are TRBV27 and TRBJ1-4, with a weak D call TRBD1 (6 bases). Per germline, CDR1 MNHEY and CDR2 SMNVEV (reference sequence). The CDR3 runs 14 residues. V lost 2 bases and J lost 8, with 12 bases in between. The CDR3 region is CASSLRGAGEKLFF. CDR3 in DNA: TGTGCCAGCAGTTTACGGGGGGCCGGAGAAAAACTGTTTTTT.

The chain combines TRBV5-1 with TRBJ2-6; D is undetermined. V lost 4 bases, J lost 0 bases, and 14 bases lay in between. The germline V gene has CDR1 SGHRS and CDR2 YFSETQ. This CDR3 region has 17 residues. The CDR3 reads CASSPRTESSGANVLTF. The CDR3 DNA sequence: TGCGCCAGCAGCCCCCGGACGGAGAGCTCTGGGGCCAACGTCCTGACTTTC.

The chain joins TRBV7-9 to TRBJ1-2; D gene uncertain. The ends were cut back, 3 bases at V and 4 bases at J, with 15 bases in the middle. Germline V gene lookup returns CDR1 SEHNR and CDR2 FQNEAQ (reference sequence). This CDR3 has 15 residues. The chain's CDR3 is CASSLVSSGLYGYTF. The CDR3 DNA reads TGTGCCAGCAGCTTGGTCTCAAGTGGGCTCTATGGCTACACCTTC.

This chain connects TRBV10-3 to TRBJ2-3, with D perhaps TRBD1 (6 bases). This CDR3 has 16 amino acids. The germline V gene has CDR1 ENHRY and CDR2 SYGVKD. Between the trimmed V and J ends, which lost 0 bases and 5 bases, there was a span of 15 bases. The CDR3 reads CAISESQGSLGDTQYF. CDR3 in DNA: TGTGCCATCAGTGAGTCACAGGGTAGTCTCGGAGATACGCAGTATTTT.

The chain combines TRBV6-5 with TRBJ2-5; TRBD1 or TRBD2 may be the D gene (5 bases each). Germline V gene data show CDR1 as MNHEY and CDR2 as SVGAGI. The CDR3 is 14 residues long. Trimming shortened V by 2 bases and J by 4 bases, and 11 bases separated the two germline ends. This chain's CDR3 is CASSYATGRETQYF. Written as DNA, the CDR3 is TGTGCCAGCAGTTACGCGACGGGACGAGAGACCCAGTACTTC.

V gene TRBV18 combines with J gene TRBJ1-3; D possibly corresponds to TRBD1 (5 bases). The CDR3 is made up of 17 amino acids. V lost 3 bases to trimming and J lost 2 bases, with 17 bases between them. Germline assignment: CDR1 KGHSH and CDR2 LQKENI. CDR3 loop: CASSPPEAGMTGNTIYF. The DNA for the CDR3 is TGTGCCAGCTCACCTCCGGAAGCAGGGATGACTGGAAACACCATATATTTT.

This sequence joins TRBV4-1 and TRBJ1-1; D ambiguous. CDR1 is MGHRA and CDR2 is YSYEKL in the germline V gene. Trimming took off 1 base at V and 3 bases at J, with 27 bases between the two ends. The CDR3 totals 20 residues. The CDR3 DNA sequence: TGCGCCAGCAGCCAAGGGCTTCTGCGGCGAACCGACCCAGCGGACACTGAAGCTTTCTTT. Its protein is CASSQGLLRRTDPADTEAFF.

Only one count was recorded for this clone. The chain joins TRBV10-3 to TRBJ1-1; 8 nucleotides match TRBD1. Trimming removed 7 bases from V and 0 bases from J; junction bases left unmatched: 13. Germline V CDR1 and CDR2: ENHRY, SYGVKD. CDR3 length: 17 amino acids. CDR3 region: CAIKGDWTGTLNTEAFF. The CDR3 DNA reads TGTGCCATCAAAGGGGATTGGACAGGGACATTGAACACTGAAGCTTTCTTT.

The CDR3 sequence: CASSVAGTAVTF. The CDR3 DNA sequence: TGTGCCAGCAGCGTAGCCGGGACAGCGGTAACCTTC. The rearrangement uses TRBV9 and TRBJ1-2; 7 bases line up with TRBD1. This CDR3 spans 12 amino acids. Germline V CDR1 and CDR2: SGDLS, YYNGEE. The V segment lost 0 bases and the J segment 14 bases; nucleotides outside the gene matches: 7.

CDR3 DNA: TGTGCCAGCAGCTTCGGGAGAGCTAACTATGGCTACACCTTC. Amino acids: CASSFGRANYGYTF. V is TRBV5-4 and J is TRBJ1-2, with D hard to call. The CDR3 has 14 amino acids. V was clipped by 2 bases and J by 0 bases, with 8 bases between them. Germline V gene data show CDR1 as SGHNT and CDR2 as YYREEE (reference sequence).